The sequence of this T cell receptor (beta chain) was determined in a study of blood T cell repertoires in COVID-19. Study-wide context: COVID-19 samples from acute and convalescent phases originated in the United States, Italy and Spain. Sources were T cells, B-cell-depleted T cells, or PBMCs; the material itself was cDNA or gDNA.

Here immunoSEQ multiplex PCR was the method, and the copy in TCRdb shows in-frame clones only, minus some. The sample holds roughly 130,000 clones; 84% are singletons and the top ten take 9.5% to 15%. Per germline, CDR1 GTSNPN and CDR2 SVGIG (reference sequence). The V and J ends lost 0 bases and 0 bases respectively, with 8 bases between them. The CDR3 has 15 residues. The rearrangement links TRBV30 to TRBJ2-2; unclear D gene. Specimen: peripheral blood. This TCR derives from a woman in her thirties who had recovered from COVID-19. The CDR3 DNA reads as TGTGCCTGGAGTGTACGACACGCGAACACCGGGGAGCTGTTTTTT. Translating it yields CAWSVRHANTGELFF.